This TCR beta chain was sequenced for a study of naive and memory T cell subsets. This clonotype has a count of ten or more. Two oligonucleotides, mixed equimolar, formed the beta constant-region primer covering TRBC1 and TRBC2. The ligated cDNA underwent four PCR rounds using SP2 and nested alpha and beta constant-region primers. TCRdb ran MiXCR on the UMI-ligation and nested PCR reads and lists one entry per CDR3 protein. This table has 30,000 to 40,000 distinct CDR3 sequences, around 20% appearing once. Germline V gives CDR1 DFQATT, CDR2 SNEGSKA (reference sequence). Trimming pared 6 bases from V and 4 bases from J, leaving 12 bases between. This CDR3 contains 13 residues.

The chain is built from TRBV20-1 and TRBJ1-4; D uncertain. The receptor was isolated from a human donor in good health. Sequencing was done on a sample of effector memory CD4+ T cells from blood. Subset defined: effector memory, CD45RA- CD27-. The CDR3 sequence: CSAGNTRNEKLFF. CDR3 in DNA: TGCAGTGCGGGAAATACCCGTAATGAAAAACTGTTTTTT.